These T cell receptor beta chains were read from a single sample in a study of blood T cell repertoires in COVID-19. Sequencing was performed with immunoSEQ multiplex PCR; in TCRdb, only in-frame clones are kept and a portion is missing. The top ten hold roughly 8.4% of the sample, which has some 87,000 clones, over 70% seen once. The sequenced sample consisted of peripheral blood. These receptors were taken from a man between 50 and 59 years old who had recovered from COVID-19. Both conserved end residues are part of each CDR3. D genes are given only for firm matches. Clone size is stated in some rows and not others, as once, few, many or a class when expanded.

CDR3nt	CDR3aa	abundance	d_gene	v_gene	j_gene
TGTGCCAGCAGCGTAAAACCCACCCAGGAGACCCAGTACTTC	CASSVKPTQETQYF	.	.	TRBV9	TRBJ2-5
TGTGCCAGCAATTGGGCAGGGAACTATGGCTACACCTTC	CASNWAGNYGYTF	.	.	TRBV2	TRBJ1-2
TGTGCCAGCTTAGGGATAGGAGGGCGCGATACGCAGTATTTT	CASLGIGGRDTQYF	.	.	TRBV6-5	TRBJ2-3
TGTGCCAGCTCACCACCTGCACAGTCGAACACCATATATTTT	CASSPPAQSNTIYF	.	.	TRBV18	TRBJ1-3
TGTGCCTGGAGCCCCACGCGGGAAGCTTTCTTT	CAWSPTREAFF	many	.	TRBV30	TRBJ1-1
TGCGCCAGCAGCCTGGGACTGCCTCATCAGCCCCAGCATTTT	CASSLGLPHQPQHF	.	.	TRBV5-1	TRBJ1-5
TGTGCCACCAGCAGAGATAGGGGTACCGTTTCCTACGAGCAGTACTTC	CATSRDRGTVSYEQYF	.	.	TRBV15	TRBJ2-7
TGTGCCAGCAGCGGGAGTGAAAAACTGTTTTTT	CASSGSEKLFF	.	.	TRBV7-9	TRBJ1-4
TGTGCCAGTAGTACTCCCGCGCCGAGCGAGCAGTACTTC	CASSTPAPSEQYF	few	.	TRBV19	TRBJ2-7
TGTGCCAGCAGCTCCCGGGGTAGCGGGGGACACGGGGAGCTGTTTTTT	CASSSRGSGGHGELFF	.	TRBD2	TRBV7-3	TRBJ2-2
TGTGCCAGCAGTTTATCCCCCGCCCAGGGATTGGGAAGCAAAAACATTCAGTACTTC	CASSLSPAQGLGSKNIQYF	.	.	TRBV27	TRBJ2-4
TGCGCCAGCAGCTATGTGGGGGGGAACACTGAAGCTTTCTTT	CASSYVGGNTEAFF	.	.	TRBV5-1	TRBJ1-1
TGTGCCAGCAGTACATTACTAGCAGACAAAAACATTCAGTACTTC	CASSTLLADKNIQYF	.	.	TRBV6-2/TRBV6-3	TRBJ2-4
TGTGCCAGCAGCTTGGGTTACCGGGGTACAGATACGCAGTATTTT	CASSLGYRGTDTQYF	.	.	TRBV5-8	TRBJ2-3
TGCAGCGTGAGACAGGGGGCTGGCGGGGAGCTGTTTTTT	CSVRQGAGGELFF	.	TRBD1	TRBV29-1	TRBJ2-2
TGTGCCAGCAGCGACACAGGAGTGTCCGACTCACCCCTCCACTTT	CASSDTGVSDSPLHF	.	.	TRBV5-6	TRBJ1-6
TGTGCCAGCAGTGCCCGACAGGGGGCAGTAAGTGGAAACACCATATATTTT	CASSARQGAVSGNTIYF	.	TRBD1	TRBV2	TRBJ1-3
TGTGCCAGCAGCCTACGGACTGGGACACAAGTTGTAGAACAGTACTTC	CASSLRTGTQVVEQYF	few	.	TRBV11-2	TRBJ2-7
TGCGCCAGCAGCCCAGGACAGGTCAATCAGCCCCAGCATTTT	CASSPGQVNQPQHF	.	TRBD1	TRBV5-1	TRBJ1-5
TGTGCCAGCAGAGACTCAGGGGGCCGTAATTCACCCCTCCACTTT	CASRDSGGRNSPLHF	.	TRBD1	TRBV6-5	TRBJ1-6
TGCGCCAGCAGCTCCGGGACACGTAGCACAGATACGCAGTATTTT	CASSSGTRSTDTQYF	.	.	TRBV5-1	TRBJ2-3
TGCGCCAGCAGCCCAGGACAGGGGAGTTTCGATGAGCAGTTCTTC	CASSPGQGSFDEQFF	.	TRBD1	TRBV5-1	TRBJ2-1
TGTGCCAGCAGTTACTCGAGACAGGGGGCGAGTGAGCAGTACTTC	CASSYSRQGASEQYF	.	TRBD1	TRBV6-5	TRBJ2-7
TGTGCCAGCAGTCGTCGTTCGGAGGGTGCCTACGAGCAGTACTTC	CASSRRSEGAYEQYF	.	.	TRBV7-2	TRBJ2-7
TGTGCCAGCAGCCCAACTAGCGGTCTAGCCAAAAACATTCAGTACTTC	CASSPTSGLAKNIQYF	.	TRBD2	TRBV14	TRBJ2-4
TGTGCCAGCAGCGTAGATTCGGGGGATGAGCAGTTCTTC	CASSVDSGDEQFF	.	.	TRBV9	TRBJ2-1
TGTGCCAGCAGCTTAGGGGGCAGGACCAACCGAGGCAACACTGAAGCTTTCTTT	CASSLGGRTNRGNTEAFF	many	.	TRBV7-8	TRBJ1-1
TGTGCCAGCAGCCAAGGGACAGTTAATGAAAAACTGTTTTTT	CASSQGTVNEKLFF	once	TRBD1	TRBV7-9	TRBJ1-4
TGTGCCAGCAGGGAGGGACTAGTAAAGACCCAGTACTTC	CASREGLVKTQYF	.	TRBD2	TRBV28	TRBJ2-5
TGTGCCATCACTAGCGGGATAGGCAATGAGCAGTTCTTC	CAITSGIGNEQFF	.	TRBD2	TRBV10-3	TRBJ2-1
TGTGCCACCATACGACAGTCCTCTGGAAACACCATATATTTT	CATIRQSSGNTIYF	.	.	TRBV24-1	TRBJ1-3
TGTGCCAGCAGTTACGCCGGGACAGCTTATACGCAGTATTTT	CASSYAGTAYTQYF	.	TRBD1	TRBV6-6	TRBJ2-3
TGTGCCAGCAGCCTCCGGACAGACAATCAGCCCCAGCATTTT	CASSLRTDNQPQHF	.	.	TRBV3-1/TRBV3-2	TRBJ1-5
TGTGCCAGCAGTGAACACTCCTCTCCTAACGAGCAGTACTTC	CASSEHSSPNEQYF	.	.	TRBV25-1	TRBJ2-7
TGTGCCAGCACCTGGGCTGCTTCATCATCTAACACTGAAGCTTTCTTT	CASTWAASSSNTEAFF	.	.	TRBV7-9	TRBJ1-1
TGTGCCAGCAGTCCCGCCAGCTCTGGGGCCAACGTCCTGACTTTC	CASSPASSGANVLTF	.	.	TRBV27	TRBJ2-6
TGCGCCAGCAGCTTGGTTGGGGCCGGGACCGGGGAGCTGTTTTTT	CASSLVGAGTGELFF	.	.	TRBV5-1	TRBJ2-2
TGTGCCAGCAGTTACAACCCGGGACAGGGGCTTTACGAGCAGTACTTC	CASSYNPGQGLYEQYF	.	TRBD1	TRBV6-2/TRBV6-3	TRBJ2-7
TGTGCCAGCAGCCGAGCAGGACAGGGTGGCCACGAGCAGTACTTC	CASSRAGQGGHEQYF	.	TRBD1	TRBV5-6	TRBJ2-7
TGTGCCAGCAGTCTAGACAGGGGGCTTTACTATGGCTACACCTTC	CASSLDRGLYYGYTF	once	TRBD1	TRBV28	TRBJ1-2
TGCAGTGCCGCTAGCGGACACGAGCAGTACTTC	CSAASGHEQYF	.	TRBD2	TRBV20-1	TRBJ2-7
TGTGCCAGCAGTTTTTCCCCAGGGGCAACTAATGAAAAACTGTTTTTT	CASSFSPGATNEKLFF	.	.	TRBV28	TRBJ1-4
TGCGCCAGCAGCTCCCTCCCCAGGGCTGGAGGGAGCAATCAGCCCCAGCATTTT	CASSSLPRAGGSNQPQHF	few	.	TRBV5-1	TRBJ1-5
TGTGCCAGCAGCCGGGGACAGGGGTCCTATGGCTACACCTTC	CASSRGQGSYGYTF	.	TRBD1	TRBV11-2	TRBJ1-2
TGTGCCAGCAGCGCGGGCACTGAAGCTTTCTTT	CASSAGTEAFF	.	.	TRBV9	TRBJ1-1
TGTGCCAGCAGTAAAGGGACAGGGGGCGCGGTGCGGAACACTGAAGCTTTCTTT	CASSKGTGGAVRNTEAFF	.	TRBD1	TRBV6-1	TRBJ1-1
TGTGCCAGCAGCTTCGGACAGGGGGCTTTGGGGGAGCAGTACTTC	CASSFGQGALGEQYF	.	TRBD1	TRBV11-2	TRBJ2-7
TGTGCCAGCACGCTAGCGGGAGGCAATGAGCAGTTCTTC	CASTLAGGNEQFF	.	TRBD2	TRBV28	TRBJ2-1
TGCGCCAGCAGCTTGGTCGCAGGAATCACAGATACGCAGTATTTT	CASSLVAGITDTQYF	.	.	TRBV5-1	TRBJ2-3
TGTGCCAGCAGCGAAAAGGGGGGGAGATCTGAGAACACCGGGGAGCTGTTTTTT	CASSEKGGRSENTGELFF	once	.	TRBV13	TRBJ2-2